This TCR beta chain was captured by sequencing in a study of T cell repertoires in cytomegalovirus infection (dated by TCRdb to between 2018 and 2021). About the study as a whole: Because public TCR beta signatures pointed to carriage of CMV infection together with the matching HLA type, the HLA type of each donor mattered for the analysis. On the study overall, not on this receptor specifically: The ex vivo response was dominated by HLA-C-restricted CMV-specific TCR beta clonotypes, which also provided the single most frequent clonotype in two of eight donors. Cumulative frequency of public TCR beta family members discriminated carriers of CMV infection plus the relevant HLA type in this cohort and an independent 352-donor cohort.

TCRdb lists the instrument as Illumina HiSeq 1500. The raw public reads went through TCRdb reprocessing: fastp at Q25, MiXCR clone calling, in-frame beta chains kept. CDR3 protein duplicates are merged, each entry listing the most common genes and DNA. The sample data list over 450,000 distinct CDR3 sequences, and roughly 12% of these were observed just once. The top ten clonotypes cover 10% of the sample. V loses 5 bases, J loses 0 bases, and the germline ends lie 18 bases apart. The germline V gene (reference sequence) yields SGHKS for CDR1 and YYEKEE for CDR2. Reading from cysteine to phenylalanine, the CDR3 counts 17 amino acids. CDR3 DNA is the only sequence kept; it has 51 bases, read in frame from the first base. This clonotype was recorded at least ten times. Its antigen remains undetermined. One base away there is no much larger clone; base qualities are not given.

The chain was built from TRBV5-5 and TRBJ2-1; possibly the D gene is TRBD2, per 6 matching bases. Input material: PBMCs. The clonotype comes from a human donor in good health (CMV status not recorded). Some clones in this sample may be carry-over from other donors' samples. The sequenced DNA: TGTGCCAGCAGGGGATTGGAGGGCACCCGCTCCTACAATGAGCAGTTCTTC. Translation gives CASRGLEGTRSYNEQFF.